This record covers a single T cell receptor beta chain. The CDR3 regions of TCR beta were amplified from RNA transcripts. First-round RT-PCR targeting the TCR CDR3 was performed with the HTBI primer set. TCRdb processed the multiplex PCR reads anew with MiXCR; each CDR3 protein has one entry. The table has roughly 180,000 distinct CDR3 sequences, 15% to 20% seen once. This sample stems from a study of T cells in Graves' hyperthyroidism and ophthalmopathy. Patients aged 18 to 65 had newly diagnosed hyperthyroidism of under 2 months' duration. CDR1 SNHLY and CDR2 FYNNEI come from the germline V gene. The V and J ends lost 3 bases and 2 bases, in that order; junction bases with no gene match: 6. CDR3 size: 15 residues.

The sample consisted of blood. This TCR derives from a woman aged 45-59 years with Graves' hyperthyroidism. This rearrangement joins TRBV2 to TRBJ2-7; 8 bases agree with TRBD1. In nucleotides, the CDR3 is TGTGCCAGCAGTGAGGACAGGGTCTTACCCTACGAGCAGTACTTC. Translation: CASSEDRVLPYEQYF.